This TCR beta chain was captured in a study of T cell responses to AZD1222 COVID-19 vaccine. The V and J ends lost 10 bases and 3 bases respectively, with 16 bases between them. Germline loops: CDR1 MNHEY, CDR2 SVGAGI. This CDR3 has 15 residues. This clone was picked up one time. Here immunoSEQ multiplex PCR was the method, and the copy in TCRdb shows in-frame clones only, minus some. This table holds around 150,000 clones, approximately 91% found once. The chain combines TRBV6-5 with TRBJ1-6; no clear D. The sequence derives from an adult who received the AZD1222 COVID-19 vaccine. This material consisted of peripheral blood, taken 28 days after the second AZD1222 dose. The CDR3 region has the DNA TGTGCCACCACCCCGAGTGATTTCTATAATTCACCCCTCCACTTT. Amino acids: CATTPSDFYNSPLHF.